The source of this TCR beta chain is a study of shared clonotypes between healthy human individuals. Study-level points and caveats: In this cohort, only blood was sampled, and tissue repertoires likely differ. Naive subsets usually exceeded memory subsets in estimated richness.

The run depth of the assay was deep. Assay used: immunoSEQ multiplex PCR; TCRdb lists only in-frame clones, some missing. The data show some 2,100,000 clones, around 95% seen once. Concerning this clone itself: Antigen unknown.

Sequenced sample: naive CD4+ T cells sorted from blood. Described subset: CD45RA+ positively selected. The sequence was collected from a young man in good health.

DNA for the CDR3: TGTGCCAGCAGCTTAGGGCCCCACAGGGGACTTGACACTGAAGCTTTCTTT. Translation gives CASSLGPHRGLDTEAFF. V and J are TRBV11-2 and TRBJ1-1, with 7 bases aligning to TRBD1. After removal of 1 base from V and 3 bases from J, the junction contained 11 bases not matched to a gene. Looked up from germline, CDR1 is SGHAT and CDR2 is FQNNGV. This CDR3 contains 17 residues.